These T cell receptor beta chains were read from a single sample in a study of OX40 agonist ivuxolimab in advanced cancers. Sequencing was performed with immunoSEQ multiplex PCR; in TCRdb, only in-frame clones are kept and a portion is missing. The table has 9,500 to 15,000 clones, about 83% seen once. The sample in question was CD4+ or CD8+ T cells sorted from blood, obtained in a trial of the OX40 agonist ivuxolimab. All receptors come from an adult with an advanced solid tumor such as melanoma, head and neck, liver or kidney cancer. Both conserved end residues are part of each CDR3. The order of the fields is V gene, D gene, CDR3 length, J gene, CDR3 protein. The D gene is left open where the match is weak.

v_call: TRBV6-5
d_call: .
cdr3_length: 13
j_call: TRBJ1-1
cdr3_aa: CASSYTLNTEAFF

v_call: TRBV6-6
d_call: TRBD1
cdr3_length: 12
j_call: TRBJ2-7
cdr3_aa: CASGTGSYEQYF

v_call: TRBV28
d_call: .
cdr3_length: 19
j_call: TRBJ2-7
cdr3_aa: CASSLYAPLGGGPEYEQYF

v_call: TRBV11-3
d_call: TRBD1
cdr3_length: 18
j_call: TRBJ1-1
cdr3_aa: CASSLAPRDRDMNTEAFF

v_call: TRBV7-9
d_call: TRBD1
cdr3_length: 16
j_call: TRBJ2-7
cdr3_aa: CASSSRSRDRGDEQYF

v_call: TRBV28
d_call: .
cdr3_length: 15
j_call: TRBJ1-5
cdr3_aa: CASSYQGYSNQPQHF

v_call: TRBV28
d_call: TRBD1
cdr3_length: 15
j_call: TRBJ1-6
cdr3_aa: CASSLYRGRQAPLHF

v_call: TRBV4-1
d_call: .
cdr3_length: 18
j_call: TRBJ2-1
cdr3_aa: CASSQGGTAKISYNEQFF

v_call: TRBV11-2
d_call: TRBD2
cdr3_length: 16
j_call: TRBJ2-1
cdr3_aa: CASSPGLAGGYNEQFF

v_call: TRBV28
d_call: .
cdr3_length: 11
j_call: TRBJ1-2
cdr3_aa: CASSPGSGYTF

v_call: TRBV21-1
d_call: .
cdr3_length: 15
j_call: TRBJ2-7
cdr3_aa: CASSMDAPNSYEQYF

v_call: TRBV4-1
d_call: .
cdr3_length: 14
j_call: TRBJ2-7
cdr3_aa: CASSQEEGLNEQYF

v_call: TRBV6-5
d_call: .
cdr3_length: 11
j_call: TRBJ1-1
cdr3_aa: CASRRNTEAFF

v_call: TRBV28
d_call: .
cdr3_length: 14
j_call: TRBJ2-3
cdr3_aa: CASSFVAGTDTQYF

v_call: TRBV2
d_call: TRBD2
cdr3_length: 14
j_call: TRBJ2-7
cdr3_aa: CASSIAGGAYEQYF

v_call: TRBV7-2
d_call: TRBD1
cdr3_length: 13
j_call: TRBJ2-3
cdr3_aa: CASSNTGVDTQYF

v_call: TRBV2
d_call: .
cdr3_length: 13
j_call: TRBJ2-7
cdr3_aa: CASSWTRPYEQYF

v_call: TRBV6-1
d_call: .
cdr3_length: 14
j_call: TRBJ1-1
cdr3_aa: CASSNPRVNTEAFF

v_call: TRBV5-1
d_call: TRBD1
cdr3_length: 16
j_call: TRBJ1-2
cdr3_aa: CASSLVGQGPNYGYTF

v_call: TRBV19
d_call: .
cdr3_length: 14
j_call: TRBJ1-1
cdr3_aa: CVSSPDPLHTEAFF

v_call: TRBV7-9
d_call: TRBD1
cdr3_length: 17
j_call: TRBJ1-1
cdr3_aa: CASKQGTGESWIPEAFF

v_call: TRBV14
d_call: .
cdr3_length: 13
j_call: TRBJ2-2
cdr3_aa: CASSQPEALELFF

v_call: TRBV6-5
d_call: .
cdr3_length: 15
j_call: TRBJ2-7
cdr3_aa: CASSFAGLGSYEQYF

v_call: TRBV6-6
d_call: .
cdr3_length: 13
j_call: TRBJ2-7
cdr3_aa: CATESDRTYEQYF

v_call: TRBV27
d_call: .
cdr3_length: 12
j_call: TRBJ1-1
cdr3_aa: CASNQQLSEAFF

v_call: TRBV19
d_call: .
cdr3_length: 14
j_call: TRBJ2-1
cdr3_aa: CASSIPGGYNEQFF

v_call: TRBV10-2
d_call: TRBD1
cdr3_length: 17
j_call: TRBJ2-7
cdr3_aa: CASSESSGTVLSYEQYF

v_call: TRBV4-3
d_call: TRBD1
cdr3_length: 14
j_call: TRBJ1-5
cdr3_aa: CASSQGQGPEPQHF

v_call: TRBV7-4
d_call: .
cdr3_length: 13
j_call: TRBJ1-6
cdr3_aa: CASSLVEGSPLHF

v_call: TRBV27
d_call: .
cdr3_length: 14
j_call: TRBJ1-1
cdr3_aa: CASSWGVGRTEAFF

v_call: TRBV28
d_call: .
cdr3_length: 12
j_call: TRBJ1-2
cdr3_aa: CASSRGLYGYTF

v_call: TRBV9
d_call: TRBD2
cdr3_length: 20
j_call: TRBJ2-3
cdr3_aa: CASSLPPGLAESGYTDTQYF

v_call: TRBV7-6
d_call: TRBD2
cdr3_length: 15
j_call: TRBJ2-5
cdr3_aa: CASSSLAGGLETQYF

v_call: TRBV19
d_call: .
cdr3_length: 16
j_call: TRBJ1-1
cdr3_aa: CASRPIRIGMNTEAFF

v_call: TRBV15
d_call: .
cdr3_length: 15
j_call: TRBJ2-2
cdr3_aa: CATSRRAGETGELFF

v_call: TRBV18
d_call: .
cdr3_length: 14
j_call: TRBJ1-1
cdr3_aa: CASSVGPANTEAFF

v_call: TRBV9
d_call: TRBD2
cdr3_length: 15
j_call: TRBJ2-1
cdr3_aa: CASRPGLAGSSEQFF

v_call: TRBV29-1
d_call: TRBD1
cdr3_length: 13
j_call: TRBJ2-7
cdr3_aa: CSVATGGGYEQYF

v_call: TRBV13
d_call: .
cdr3_length: 15
j_call: TRBJ1-1
cdr3_aa: CASSSPGTTNTEAFF

v_call: TRBV27
d_call: TRBD1
cdr3_length: 15
j_call: TRBJ1-6
cdr3_aa: CASSDRASYNSPLHF

v_call: TRBV9
d_call: .
cdr3_length: 14
j_call: TRBJ1-1
cdr3_aa: CASSVRVVNTEAFF

v_call: TRBV6-9
d_call: .
cdr3_length: 10
j_call: TRBJ2-7
cdr3_aa: CATWPYEQYF

v_call: TRBV21-1
d_call: .
cdr3_length: 17
j_call: TRBJ2-7
cdr3_aa: CASSTYMRQGRTYEQYF

v_call: TRBV6-1
d_call: TRBD2
cdr3_length: 15
j_call: TRBJ2-7
cdr3_aa: CASTQLAGGSYEQYF